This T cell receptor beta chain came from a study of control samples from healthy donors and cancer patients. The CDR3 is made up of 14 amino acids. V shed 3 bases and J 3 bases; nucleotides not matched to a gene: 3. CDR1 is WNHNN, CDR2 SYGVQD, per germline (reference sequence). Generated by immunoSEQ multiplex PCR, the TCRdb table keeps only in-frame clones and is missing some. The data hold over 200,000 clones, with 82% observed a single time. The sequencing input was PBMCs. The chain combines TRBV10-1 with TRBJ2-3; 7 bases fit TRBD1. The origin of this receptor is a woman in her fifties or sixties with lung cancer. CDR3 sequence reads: CASSDPRGTDTQYF. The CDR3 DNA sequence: TGCGCCAGCAGTGATCCCAGGGGGACAGATACGCAGTATTTT.